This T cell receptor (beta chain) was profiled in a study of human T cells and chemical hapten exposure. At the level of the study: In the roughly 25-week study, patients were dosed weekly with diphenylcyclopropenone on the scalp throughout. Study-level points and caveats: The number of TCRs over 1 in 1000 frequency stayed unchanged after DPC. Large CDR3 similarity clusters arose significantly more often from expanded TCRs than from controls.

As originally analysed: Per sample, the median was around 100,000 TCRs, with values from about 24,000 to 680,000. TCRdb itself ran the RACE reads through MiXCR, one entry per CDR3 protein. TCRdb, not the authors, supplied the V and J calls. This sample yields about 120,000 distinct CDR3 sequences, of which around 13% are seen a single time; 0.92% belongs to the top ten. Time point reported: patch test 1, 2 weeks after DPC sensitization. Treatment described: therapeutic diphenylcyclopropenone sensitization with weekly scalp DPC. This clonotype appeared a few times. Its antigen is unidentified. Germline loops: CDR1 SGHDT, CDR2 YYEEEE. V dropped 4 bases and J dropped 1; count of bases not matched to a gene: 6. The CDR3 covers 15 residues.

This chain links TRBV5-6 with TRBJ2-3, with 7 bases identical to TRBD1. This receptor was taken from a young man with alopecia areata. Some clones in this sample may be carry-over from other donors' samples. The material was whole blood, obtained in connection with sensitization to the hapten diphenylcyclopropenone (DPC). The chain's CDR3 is CASSLKDRRTDTQYF. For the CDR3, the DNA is TGTGCCAGCAGCCTCAAGGACAGGCGCACAGATACGCAGTATTTT. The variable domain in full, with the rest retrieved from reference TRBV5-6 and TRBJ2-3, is DAGVTQSPTHLIKTRGQQVTLRCSPKSGHDTVSWYQQALGQGPQFIFQYYEEEERQRGNFPDRFSGHQFPNYSSELNVNALLLGDSALYLCASSLKDRRTDTQYFGPGTRLTVL.